The 10 T cell receptor beta chains reported below all come from one sample, sequenced in a study of T cell changes during pregnancy in multiple sclerosis. Libraries were prepared by immunoSEQ multiplex PCR; TCRdb keeps only in-frame clonotypes and omits some of them. The data hold fewer than 65,000 clones, with about nine tenths observed a single time. Sequenced here: peripheral blood, sampled after pregnancy. These receptors came from a female donor in good health, enrolled as a control in a pregnancy study.

The rearrangement joins TRBV7-2 to TRBJ1-2; D is unresolved. Germline-derived CDR1 and CDR2 are SGHTA and FQGNSA. CDR3 length: 13 amino acids. Between the trimmed V and J ends, which lost 1 base and 6 bases, there was a span of 9 bases. CDR3 DNA: TGTGCCAGCAGCTTAGGTCAGCGGGATGGCTACACCTTC. Amino acids: CASSLGQRDGYTF.

This clone appeared once. This sequence joins TRBV7-9 and TRBJ1-1, with TRBD1 matching 7 bases. Germline CDR1 SEHNR, CDR2 FQNEAQ (reference sequence). The V segment lost 3 bases and the J segment 3 bases; nucleotides outside the gene matches: 13. This CDR3 comprises 17 residues. CDR3 sequence (DNA): TGTGCCAGCAGCTTGATTGGAGGGGGCGTCGGGGACACTGAAGCTTTCTTT. This encodes CASSLIGGGVGDTEAFF.

This CDR3 is CASSQALAGGGTGELFF. CDR3 sequence (DNA): TGTGCCAGCAGCCAAGCTTTAGCGGGGGGCGGAACCGGGGAGCTGTTTTTT. The chain links TRBV4-2 to TRBJ2-2, with TRBD2 identical over 10 bases. This CDR3 contains 17 residues. Germline CDR1 reads LGHNA; CDR2 reads YNFKEQ. Losses at the gene ends were 1 base for V and 5 bases for J; bases not matched to a gene: 7.

J is TRBJ1-1 and V is TRBV7-2, with a possible D match to TRBD1 (5 bases). Germline assignment: CDR1 SGHTA and CDR2 FQGNSA. The CDR3 contains 14 residues. V was cut by 0 bases and J by 3 bases, with 8 bases left in between. DNA for the CDR3: TGTGCCAGCAGCTTAGCGGCCAGGGACACTGAAGCTTTCTTT. It encodes CASSLAARDTEAFF.

The chain couples TRBV29-1 to TRBJ2-1, with D possibly being TRBD1 (6 bases). The V gene's germline CDR1 is SQVTM and CDR2 ANQGSEA. The V end lost 2 bases, the J end lost 9 bases, and 29 bases lay between the germline ends. The CDR3 contains 18 residues. CDR3 sequence reads: CSVEWGFSQGKLAGEQFF. Written as DNA, the CDR3 is TGCAGCGTTGAATGGGGGTTTAGTCAGGGGAAGTTGGCGGGTGAGCAGTTCTTC.

The rearrangement uses TRBV7-9 and TRBJ2-4; perhaps TRBD2 as D (6 bases). CDR3 length: 16 amino acids. The V and J ends lost 7 bases and 4 bases respectively, with 20 bases between them. Germline V CDR1 and CDR2: SEHNR, FQNEAQ (reference sequence). Written as DNA, the CDR3 is TGTGCCAGCACTAATATAGGGGCGGGGCCAAAAAACATTCAGTACTTC. It translates to CASTNIGAGPKNIQYF.

This chain uses TRBV27 with TRBJ2-5; D is unresolved. The CDR3 is 16 residues long. V lost 4 bases, J lost 5 bases, and 20 bases lay in between. The germline CDR1 and CDR2 sequences are MNHEY and SMNVEV (reference sequence). CDR3 region: CASSSRSINPVETQYF. In DNA form, the CDR3 reads TGTGCCAGCAGTTCCCGGAGTATAAACCCGGTGGAGACCCAGTACTTC.

This clone was observed a few times. V usage is TRBV7-2 and J usage is TRBJ2-2; D is perhaps TRBD2 (6 bases). The CDR3 is made up of 15 amino acids. V shed 4 bases and J shed 3 bases, with 12 bases lying between them. The germline V gene has CDR1 SGHTA and CDR2 FQGNSA. CDR3 sequence: CASSSPGTYTGELFF. In nucleotides, the CDR3 is TGTGCCAGCAGCTCGCCCGGGACTTACACCGGGGAGCTGTTTTTT.

The V call is TRBV4-1, the J call TRBJ1-1; D perhaps matches TRBD1 (6 bases). Germline-derived CDR1 and CDR2 are MGHRA and YSYEKL. V was pared by 0 bases and J by 11 bases, with 28 bases between. This CDR3 comprises 18 residues. CDR3 sequence (DNA): TGCGCCAGCAGCCAAGATGGGTGGGGGCAGGTACACCCACGCGAGGCTTTCTTT. Amino acids: CASSQDGWGQVHPREAFF.

V is TRBV19 and J is TRBJ2-7; the match to TRBD1 covers 11 bases. CDR1 and CDR2 (germline): LNHDA, SQIVND (reference sequence). The CDR3 sequence is 15 residues long. J gave up 3 bases and V 4 bases, and 5 bases lay outside the gene matches. Written as DNA, the CDR3 is TGTGCCAGTAGTACCCACGGGACAGGGGGCTACGAGCAGTACTTC. It translates to CASSTHGTGGYEQYF.